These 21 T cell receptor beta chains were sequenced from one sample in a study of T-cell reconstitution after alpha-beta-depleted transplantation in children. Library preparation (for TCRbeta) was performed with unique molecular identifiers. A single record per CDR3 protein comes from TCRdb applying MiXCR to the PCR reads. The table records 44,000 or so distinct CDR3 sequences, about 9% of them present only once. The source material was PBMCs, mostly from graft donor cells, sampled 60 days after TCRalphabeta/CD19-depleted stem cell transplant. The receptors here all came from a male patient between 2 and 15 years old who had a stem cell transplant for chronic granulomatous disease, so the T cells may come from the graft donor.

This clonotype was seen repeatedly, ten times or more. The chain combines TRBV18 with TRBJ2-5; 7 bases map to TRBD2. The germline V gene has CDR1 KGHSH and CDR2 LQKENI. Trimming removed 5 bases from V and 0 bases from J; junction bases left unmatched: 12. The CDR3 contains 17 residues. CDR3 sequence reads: CASSSGEATRYQETQYF. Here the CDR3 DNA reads TGTGCCAGCTCAAGCGGGGAGGCCACTCGTTACCAAGAGACCCAGTACTTC. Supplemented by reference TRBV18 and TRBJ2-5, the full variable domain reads NAGVMQNPRHLVRRRGQEARLRCSPMKGHSHVYWYRQLPEEGLKFMVYLQKENIIDESGMPKERFSAEFPKEGPSILRIQQVVRGDSAAYFCASSSGEATRYQETQYFGPGTRLLVL.

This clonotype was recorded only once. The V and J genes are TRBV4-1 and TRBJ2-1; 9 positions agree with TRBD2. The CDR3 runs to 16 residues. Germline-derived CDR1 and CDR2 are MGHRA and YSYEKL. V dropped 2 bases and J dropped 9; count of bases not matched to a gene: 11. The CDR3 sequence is CASSQPSKGLASEQFF. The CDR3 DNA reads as TGCGCCAGCAGCCAACCTTCTAAGGGACTAGCAAGTGAGCAGTTCTTC.

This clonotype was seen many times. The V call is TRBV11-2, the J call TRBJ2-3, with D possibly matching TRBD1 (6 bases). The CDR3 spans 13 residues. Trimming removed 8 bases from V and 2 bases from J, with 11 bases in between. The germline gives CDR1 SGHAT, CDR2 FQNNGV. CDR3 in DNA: TGTGCCAGCGGGACAATCCACACAGATACGCAGTATTTT. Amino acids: CASGTIHTDTQYF.

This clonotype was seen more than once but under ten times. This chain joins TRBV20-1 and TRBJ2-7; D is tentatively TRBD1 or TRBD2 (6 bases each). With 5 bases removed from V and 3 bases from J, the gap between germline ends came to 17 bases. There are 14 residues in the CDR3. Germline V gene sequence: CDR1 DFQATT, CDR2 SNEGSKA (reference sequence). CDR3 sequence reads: CSAAPMKGGYEQYF. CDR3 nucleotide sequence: TGCAGTGCTGCCCCGATGAAGGGGGGCTACGAGCAGTACTTC.

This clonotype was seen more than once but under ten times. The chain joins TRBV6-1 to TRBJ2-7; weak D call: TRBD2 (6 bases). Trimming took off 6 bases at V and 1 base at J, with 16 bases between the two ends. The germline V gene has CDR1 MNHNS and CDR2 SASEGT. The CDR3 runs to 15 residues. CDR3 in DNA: TGTGCCAGCAGCGAAAGGGCCGGGACTTCCTACGAGCAGTACTTC. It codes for CASSERAGTSYEQYF.

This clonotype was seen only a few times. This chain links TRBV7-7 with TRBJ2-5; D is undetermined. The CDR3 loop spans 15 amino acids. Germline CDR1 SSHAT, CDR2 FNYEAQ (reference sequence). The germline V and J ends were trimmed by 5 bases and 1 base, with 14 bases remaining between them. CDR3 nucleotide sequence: TGTGCCAGCAGCGTAGACCCTACCCCCCAAGAGACCCAGTACTTC. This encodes CASSVDPTPQETQYF.

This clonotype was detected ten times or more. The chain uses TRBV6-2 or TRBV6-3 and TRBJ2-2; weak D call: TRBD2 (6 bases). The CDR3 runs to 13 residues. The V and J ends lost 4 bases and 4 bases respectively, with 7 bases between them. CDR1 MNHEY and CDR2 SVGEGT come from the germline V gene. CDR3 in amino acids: CASSWDFTGELFF. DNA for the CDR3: TGTGCCAGCAGTTGGGACTTCACCGGGGAGCTGTTTTTT.

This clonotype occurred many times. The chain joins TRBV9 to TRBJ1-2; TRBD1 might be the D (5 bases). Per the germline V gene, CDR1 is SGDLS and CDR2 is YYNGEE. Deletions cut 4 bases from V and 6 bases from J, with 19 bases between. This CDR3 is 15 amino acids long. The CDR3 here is CASSPHDRDGDGYTF. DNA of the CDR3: TGTGCCAGCAGCCCCCATGACCGGGACGGAGATGGCTACACCTTC.

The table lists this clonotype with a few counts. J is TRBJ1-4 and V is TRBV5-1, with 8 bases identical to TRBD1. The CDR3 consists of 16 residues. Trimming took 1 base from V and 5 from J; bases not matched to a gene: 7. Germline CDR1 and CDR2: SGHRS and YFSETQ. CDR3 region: CASSLLQQGGNEKLFF. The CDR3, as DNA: TGCGCCAGCAGCTTGCTCCAACAGGGGGGAAATGAAAAACTGTTTTTT.

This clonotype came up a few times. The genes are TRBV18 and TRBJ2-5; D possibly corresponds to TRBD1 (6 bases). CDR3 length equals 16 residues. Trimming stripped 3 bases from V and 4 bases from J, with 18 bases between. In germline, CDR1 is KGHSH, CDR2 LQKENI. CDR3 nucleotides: TGTGCCAGCTCACCCTGGCCGACAGGACCTCGAGAGACCCAGTACTTC. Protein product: CASSPWPTGPRETQYF.

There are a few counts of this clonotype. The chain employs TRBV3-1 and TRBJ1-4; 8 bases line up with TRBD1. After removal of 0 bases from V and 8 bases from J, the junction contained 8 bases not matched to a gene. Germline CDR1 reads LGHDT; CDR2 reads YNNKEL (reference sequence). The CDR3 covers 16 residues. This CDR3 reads CASSQDQGQGWEKLFF. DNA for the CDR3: TGTGCCAGCAGCCAAGATCAAGGACAGGGATGGGAAAAACTGTTTTTT.

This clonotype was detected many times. CDR3 bases: TGTGCCAGCAGCCACTATAGCGGGAGCTACGAGCAGTACTTC. Protein: CASSHYSGSYEQYF. This rearrangement joins TRBV6-5 to TRBJ2-7, with 9 positions matching TRBD2. Germline CDR1 is MNHEY and CDR2 is SVGAGI. The V and J ends lost 6 bases and 3 bases, in that order; junction bases with no gene match: 6. The CDR3 runs to 14 residues.

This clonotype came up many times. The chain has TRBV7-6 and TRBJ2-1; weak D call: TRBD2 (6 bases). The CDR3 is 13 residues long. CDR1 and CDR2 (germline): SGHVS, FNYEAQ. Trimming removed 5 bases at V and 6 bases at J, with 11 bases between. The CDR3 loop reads CASSPGLTNEQFF. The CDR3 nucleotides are TGTGCCAGCAGCCCCGGACTAACCAATGAGCAGTTCTTC.

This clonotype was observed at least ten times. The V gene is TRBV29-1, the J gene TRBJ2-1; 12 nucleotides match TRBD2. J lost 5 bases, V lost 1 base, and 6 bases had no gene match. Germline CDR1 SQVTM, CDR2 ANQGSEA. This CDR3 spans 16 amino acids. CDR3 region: CSVEGLAGGPHNEQFF. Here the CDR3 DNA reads TGCAGCGTTGAAGGTCTAGCGGGAGGGCCCCACAATGAGCAGTTCTTC.

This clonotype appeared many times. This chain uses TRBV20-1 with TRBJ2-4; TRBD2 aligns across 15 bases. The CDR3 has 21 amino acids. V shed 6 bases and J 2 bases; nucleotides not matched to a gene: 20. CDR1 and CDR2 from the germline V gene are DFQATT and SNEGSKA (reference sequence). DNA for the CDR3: TGCAGTGCCAACACCTACGGACTAGCGGGAGGGACGGTCGTACCCAAAAACATTCAGTACTTC. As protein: CSANTYGLAGGTVVPKNIQYF.

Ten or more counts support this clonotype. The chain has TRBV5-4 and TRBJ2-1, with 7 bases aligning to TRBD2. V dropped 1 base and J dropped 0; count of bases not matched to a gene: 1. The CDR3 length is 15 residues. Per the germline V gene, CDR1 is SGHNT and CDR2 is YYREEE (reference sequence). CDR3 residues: CASSLSGNSYNEQFF. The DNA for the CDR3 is TGTGCCAGCAGCTTGAGCGGGAACTCCTACAATGAGCAGTTCTTC.

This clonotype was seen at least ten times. CDR3 in amino acids: CASSVAAGVGGELFF. The CDR3 DNA is TGTGCCAGCAGCGTAGCGGCGGGAGTGGGCGGGGAGCTGTTTTTT. This sequence joins TRBV9 and TRBJ2-2; 7 nucleotides line up with TRBD2. The CDR3 runs 15 residues. Losses at the gene ends were 0 bases for V and 7 bases for J; bases not matched to a gene: 6. Germline lookup yields CDR1 SGDLS and CDR2 YYNGEE.

The CDR3 is CASSPWTHTEAFF. The CDR3 DNA sequence: TGTGCCAGCAGCCCCTGGACCCACACTGAAGCTTTCTTT. The chain recombines TRBV11-2 with TRBJ1-1; D not resolved. Germline values: CDR1 SGHAT, CDR2 FQNNGV. This CDR3 contains 13 residues. V lost 5 bases and J 3 bases, leaving 10 bases between the germline ends.

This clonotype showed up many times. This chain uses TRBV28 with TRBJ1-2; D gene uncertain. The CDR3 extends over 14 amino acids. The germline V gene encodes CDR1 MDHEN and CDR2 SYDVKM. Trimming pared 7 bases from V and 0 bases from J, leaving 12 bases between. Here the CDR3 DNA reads TGTGCCAGCATACCCCAGGCCCCTAACTATGGCTACACCTTC. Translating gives CASIPQAPNYGYTF.

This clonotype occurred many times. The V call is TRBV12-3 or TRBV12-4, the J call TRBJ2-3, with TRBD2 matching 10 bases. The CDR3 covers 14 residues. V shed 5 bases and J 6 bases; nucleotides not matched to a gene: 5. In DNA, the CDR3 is TGTGCCAGCAGTCCCCTAGCGGGAGTGGATACGCAGTATTTT. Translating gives CASSPLAGVDTQYF.

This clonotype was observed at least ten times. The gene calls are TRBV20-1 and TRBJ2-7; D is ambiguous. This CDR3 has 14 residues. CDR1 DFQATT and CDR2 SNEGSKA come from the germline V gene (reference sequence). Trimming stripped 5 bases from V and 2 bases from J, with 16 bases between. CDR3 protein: CSARSGTHPYEQYF. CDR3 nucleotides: TGCAGTGCTCGCTCAGGAACCCACCCCTACGAGCAGTACTTC.